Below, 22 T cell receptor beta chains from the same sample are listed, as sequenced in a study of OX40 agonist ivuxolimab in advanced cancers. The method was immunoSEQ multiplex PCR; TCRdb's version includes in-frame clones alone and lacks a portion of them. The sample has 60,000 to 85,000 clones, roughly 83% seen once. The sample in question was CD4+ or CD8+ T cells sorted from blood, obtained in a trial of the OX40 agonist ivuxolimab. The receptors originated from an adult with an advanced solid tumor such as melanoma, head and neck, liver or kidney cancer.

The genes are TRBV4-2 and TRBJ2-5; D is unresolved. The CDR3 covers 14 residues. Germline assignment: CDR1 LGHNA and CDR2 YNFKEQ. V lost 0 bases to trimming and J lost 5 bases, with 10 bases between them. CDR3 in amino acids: CASSQDRKGETQYF. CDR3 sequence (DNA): TGTGCCAGCAGCCAAGATCGGAAAGGGGAGACCCAGTACTTC.

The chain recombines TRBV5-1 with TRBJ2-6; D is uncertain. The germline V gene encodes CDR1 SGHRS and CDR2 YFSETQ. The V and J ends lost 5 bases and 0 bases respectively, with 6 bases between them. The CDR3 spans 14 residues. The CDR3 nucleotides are TGCGCCAGCAGGGCGCCCTCTGGGGCCAACGTCCTGACTTTC. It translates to CASRAPSGANVLTF.

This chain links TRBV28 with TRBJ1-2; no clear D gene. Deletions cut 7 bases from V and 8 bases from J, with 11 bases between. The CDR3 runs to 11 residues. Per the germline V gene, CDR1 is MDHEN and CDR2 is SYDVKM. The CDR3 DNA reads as TGTGCCAGCATGCGGGTTCGGGGCTACACCTTC. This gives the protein CASMRVRGYTF.

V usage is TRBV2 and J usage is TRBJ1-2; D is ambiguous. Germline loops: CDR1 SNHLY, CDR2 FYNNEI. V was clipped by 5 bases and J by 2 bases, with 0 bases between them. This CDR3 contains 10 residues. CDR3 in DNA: TGTGCCAGCAGTAACTATGGCTACACCTTC. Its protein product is CASSNYGYTF.

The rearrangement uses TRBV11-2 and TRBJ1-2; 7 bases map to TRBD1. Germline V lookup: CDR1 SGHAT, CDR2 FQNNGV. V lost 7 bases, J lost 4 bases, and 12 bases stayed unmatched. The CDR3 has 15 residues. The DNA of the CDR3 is TGTGCCAGCAACCGACAGGGTTCTTACGGCTATGGCTACACCTTC. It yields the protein CASNRQGSYGYGYTF. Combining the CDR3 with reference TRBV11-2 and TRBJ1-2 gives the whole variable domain EAGVAQSPRYKIIEKRQSVAFWCNPISGHATLYWYQQILGQGPKLLIQFQNNGVVDDSQLPKDRFSAERLKGVDSTLKIQPAKLEDSAVYLCASNRQGSYGYGYTFGSGTRLTVV.

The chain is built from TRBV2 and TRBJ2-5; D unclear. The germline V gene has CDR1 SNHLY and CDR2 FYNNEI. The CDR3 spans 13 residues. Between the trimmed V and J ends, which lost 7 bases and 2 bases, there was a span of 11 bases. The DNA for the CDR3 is TGTGCCAGCAAAGGACGGAGACAAGAGACCCAGTACTTC. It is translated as CASKGRRQETQYF.

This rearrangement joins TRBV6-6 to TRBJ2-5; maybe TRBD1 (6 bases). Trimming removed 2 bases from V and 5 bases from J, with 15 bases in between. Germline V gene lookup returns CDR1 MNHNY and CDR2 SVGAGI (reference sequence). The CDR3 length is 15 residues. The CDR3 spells CASSYGQGQGETQYF. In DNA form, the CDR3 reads TGTGCCAGCAGTTACGGGCAGGGGCAGGGGGAGACCCAGTACTTC.

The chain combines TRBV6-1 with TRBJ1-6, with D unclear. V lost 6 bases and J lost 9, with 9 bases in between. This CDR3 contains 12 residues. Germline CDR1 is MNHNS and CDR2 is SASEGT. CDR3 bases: TGTGCCAGCAGGGACCGCGGTTCACCCCTCCACTTT. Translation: CASRDRGSPLHF.

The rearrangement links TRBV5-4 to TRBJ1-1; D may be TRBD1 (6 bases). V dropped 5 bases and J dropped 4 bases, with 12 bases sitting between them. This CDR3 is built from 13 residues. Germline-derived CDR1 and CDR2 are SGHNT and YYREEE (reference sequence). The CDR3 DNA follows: TGTGCCAGCAGACAAACAGGGTCCACTGAAGCTTTCTTT. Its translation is CASRQTGSTEAFF.

The CDR3 coding sequence is TGCGCCAGCAGTCAGGGGACTAACTATGGCTACACCTTC. Encoded protein: CASSQGTNYGYTF. V and J are TRBV5-1 and TRBJ1-2; maybe TRBD1 (6 bases). V was pared by 5 bases and J by 0 bases, with 8 bases between. Germline V gene lookup returns CDR1 SGHRS and CDR2 YFSETQ. This CDR3 has 13 amino acids. The variable domain in full, completed from reference TRBV5-1 and TRBJ1-2, reads KAGVTQTPRYLIKTRGQQVTLSCSPISGHRSVSWYQQTPGQGLQFLFEYFSETQRNKGNFPGRFSGRQFSNSRSEMNVSTLELGDSALYLCASSQGTNYGYTFGSGTRLTVV.

In DNA, the CDR3 is TGTGCCAGCAGCTTGGAGACTAGAGCCTACGAGCAGTACTTC. Amino acids: CASSLETRAYEQYF. The chain has TRBV5-4 and TRBJ2-7, with D maybe TRBD2 (6 bases). The germline V gene has CDR1 SGHNT and CDR2 YYREEE (reference sequence). Trimming removed 0 bases at V and 2 bases at J, with 9 bases between. The CDR3 sequence is 14 residues long. Based on the CDR3 plus reference TRBV5-4 and TRBJ2-7, the full variable domain is ETGVTQSPTHLIKTRGQQVTLRCSSQSGHNTVSWYQQALGQGPQFIFQYYREEENGRGNFPPRFSGLQFPNYSSELNVNALELDDSALYLCASSLETRAYEQYFGPGTRLTVT.

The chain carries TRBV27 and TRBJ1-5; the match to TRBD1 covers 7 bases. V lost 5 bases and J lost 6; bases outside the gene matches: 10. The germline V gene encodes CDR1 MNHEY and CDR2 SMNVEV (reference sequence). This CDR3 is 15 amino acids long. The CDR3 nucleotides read TGTGCCAGCAGTACCAAAGGGAGGGGGCTTCAGCCCCAGCATTTT. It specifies CASSTKGRGLQPQHF.

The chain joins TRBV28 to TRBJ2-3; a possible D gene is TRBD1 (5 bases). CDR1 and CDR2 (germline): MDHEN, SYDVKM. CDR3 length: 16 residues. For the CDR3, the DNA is TGTACCACGGCGACACCTCAGGGTTTTAGCACAGATACGCAGTATTTT. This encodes CTTATPQGFSTDTQYF.

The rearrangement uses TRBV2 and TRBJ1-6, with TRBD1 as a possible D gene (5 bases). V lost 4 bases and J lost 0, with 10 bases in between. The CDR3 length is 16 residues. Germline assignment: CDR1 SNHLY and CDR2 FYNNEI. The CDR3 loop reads CASSVRGSSYNSPLHF. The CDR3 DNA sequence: TGTGCCAGCAGTGTACGGGGGAGCTCCTATAATTCACCCCTCCACTTT.

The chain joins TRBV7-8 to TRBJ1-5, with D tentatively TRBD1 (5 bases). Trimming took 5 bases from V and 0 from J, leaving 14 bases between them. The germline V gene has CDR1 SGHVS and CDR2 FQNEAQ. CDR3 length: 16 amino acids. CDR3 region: CASSRGREFSNQPQHF. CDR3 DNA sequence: TGTGCCAGCAGCCGAGGCAGGGAATTTAGCAATCAGCCCCAGCATTTT.

The CDR3 loop is CASFHVGVGSPLHF. The CDR3 region has the DNA TGTGCCTCTTTCCACGTGGGGGTGGGATCACCCCTCCACTTT. The chain couples TRBV30 to TRBJ1-6, with a weak D call TRBD1 (5 bases). CDR1 is GTSNPN and CDR2 is SVGIG in the germline V gene (reference sequence). This CDR3 region has 14 residues. Trimming took off 7 bases at V and 10 bases at J, with 20 bases between the two ends.

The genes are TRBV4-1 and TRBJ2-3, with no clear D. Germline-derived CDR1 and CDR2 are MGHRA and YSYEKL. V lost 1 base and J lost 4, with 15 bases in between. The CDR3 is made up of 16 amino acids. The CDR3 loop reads CASSQGSRSSADTQYF. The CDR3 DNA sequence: TGCGCCAGCAGCCAAGGCTCGCGATCAAGCGCAGATACGCAGTATTTT.

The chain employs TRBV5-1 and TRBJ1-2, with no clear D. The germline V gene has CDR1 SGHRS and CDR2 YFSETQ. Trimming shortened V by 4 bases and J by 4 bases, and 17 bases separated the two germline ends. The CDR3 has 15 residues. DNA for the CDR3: TGCGCCAGCAGCCAGTTGACGGACGGATTCTATGGCTACACCTTC. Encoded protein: CASSQLTDGFYGYTF. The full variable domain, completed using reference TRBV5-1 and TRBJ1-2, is KAGVTQTPRYLIKTRGQQVTLSCSPISGHRSVSWYQQTPGQGLQFLFEYFSETQRNKGNFPGRFSGRQFSNSRSEMNVSTLELGDSALYLCASSQLTDGFYGYTFGSGTRLTVV.

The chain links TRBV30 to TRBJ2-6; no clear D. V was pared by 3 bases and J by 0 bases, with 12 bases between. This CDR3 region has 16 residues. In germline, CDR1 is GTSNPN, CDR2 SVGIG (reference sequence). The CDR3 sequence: CAWSSSHSSGANVLTF. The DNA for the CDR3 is TGTGCCTGGAGCAGCTCACATAGCTCTGGGGCCAACGTCCTGACTTTC.

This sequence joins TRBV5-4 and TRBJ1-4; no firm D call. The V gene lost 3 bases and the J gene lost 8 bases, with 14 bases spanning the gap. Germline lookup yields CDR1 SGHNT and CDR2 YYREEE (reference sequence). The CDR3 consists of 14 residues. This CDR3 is CASSWGGRGEKLFF. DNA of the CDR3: TGTGCCAGCAGCTGGGGAGGACGAGGGGAAAAACTGTTTTTT.

CDR3 region: CASRRSYATNEKLFF. The CDR3 bases are TGTGCCAGCAGGCGCTCTTACGCAACTAATGAAAAACTGTTTTTT. J is TRBJ1-4 and V is TRBV7-2; D is unclear. This CDR3 has 15 amino acids. Per the germline V gene, CDR1 is SGHTA and CDR2 is FQGNSA. The V end lost 6 bases, the J end lost 0 bases, and 11 bases lay between the germline ends.

For the CDR3, the DNA is TGCGCCAGCAGCTTGGTCGGGACCAACACCGGGGAGCTGTTTTTT. Its translation is CASSLVGTNTGELFF. V usage is TRBV5-1 and J usage is TRBJ2-2, with D tentatively TRBD1 or TRBD2 (5 bases each). This CDR3 is built from 15 residues. Trimming took 0 bases from V and 2 from J, leaving 8 bases between them. The germline V gene encodes CDR1 SGHRS and CDR2 YFSETQ. Together with reference TRBV5-1 and TRBJ2-2, the CDR3 gives the full variable domain: KAGVTQTPRYLIKTRGQQVTLSCSPISGHRSVSWYQQTPGQGLQFLFEYFSETQRNKGNFPGRFSGRQFSNSRSEMNVSTLELGDSALYLCASSLVGTNTGELFFGEGSRLTVL.